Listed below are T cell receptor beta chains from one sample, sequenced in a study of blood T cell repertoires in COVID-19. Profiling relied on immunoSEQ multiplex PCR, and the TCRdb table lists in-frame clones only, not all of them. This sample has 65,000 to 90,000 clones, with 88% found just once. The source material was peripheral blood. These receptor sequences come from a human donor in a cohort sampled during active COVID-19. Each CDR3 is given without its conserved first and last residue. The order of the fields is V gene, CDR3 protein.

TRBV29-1	SVQIAGESTDTQY
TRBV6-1	ASSEWGSGLTDTQY
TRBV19	ASRSWEYADTQY
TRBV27	ASTPTGNHSPLH
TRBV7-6	ASSPRGAGTGGGYT
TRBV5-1	ASSSGTVVYNEQF
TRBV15	ATSRDATSYGYT
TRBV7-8	ASSPPWEETQY
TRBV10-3	AISESGGEGTDTQY
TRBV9	ASSVGDSRYEQY
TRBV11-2	ASSFTGGRATYNEQF
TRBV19	ASSSQGAYEQY
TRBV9	ASSGRVMDEQF
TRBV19	ASSIPDRRYEQY
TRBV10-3	AISETITQGPGNTIY
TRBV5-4	ATTGTTYNEQF
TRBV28	ASSHTQWGGEKLF
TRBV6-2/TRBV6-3	ASSYTPRDRAAGELF
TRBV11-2	ASSLVTAGDTQY
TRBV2	ASSRRGGSTDTQY
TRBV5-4	ASSGGSGNTIY
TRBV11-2	ASSSYVTSGNTDTQY
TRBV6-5	ASSTSPDRGNEQF
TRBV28	ASRLQGVGTEAF
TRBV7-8	ASSLMASGASYEQY
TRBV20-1	SASVTVQETQY
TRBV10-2	ASSVMWDSHSGANVLT
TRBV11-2	ASSLVRTAGSPLH
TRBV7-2	ASSTGSTETQY
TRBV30	AWSRGNPLEQY
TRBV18	ASSPGQGNYGYT
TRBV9	ASSASTSGINTEAF
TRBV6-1	ASSESLAGGDTQY
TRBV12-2	ASRLADASKAGGPDTQY
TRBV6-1	ASSEMSQGNTDTQY
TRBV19	ASNSREGTDTQY
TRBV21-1	ASSKARSQPDTQY
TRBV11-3	ASSPGAGADNEQF
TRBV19	ASVQGGLDTGELF
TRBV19	ASSIQGDPEAF
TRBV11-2	ASSRQNQETQY
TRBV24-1	ATSGRTGGEETQY
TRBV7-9	ASSLNRAGGPTYNEQF
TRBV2	ASSESLAGKETQY
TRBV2	ASSGRGSSGNTIY
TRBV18	ASSPRDRAQETQY
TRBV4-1	ASSRGTGLYEQY